This is a list of T cell receptor beta chains from one sample in a study of identical twins. TCRdb re-analysed the 5' RACE reads in MiXCR, keeping a single row per CDR3 protein. The sample yields 750,000 to 950,000 distinct CDR3 sequences, 9% to 15% seen once. This sample also appeared in a second study, on yellow fever vaccine responses in identical twins.

Sequenced sample: PBMCs. Receptors were obtained from a woman under 30 in good health. Both conserved end residues are part of each CDR3. Fields, in order: clone size, CDR3 length, V gene, J gene, D gene, CDR3 protein, CDR3 DNA. A D gene is named only where the DNA matches it firmly. Clone size appears in some rows only: once, few, many, or a class for an expanded clone.

-	15	TRBV12-3/TRBV12-4	TRBJ1-5	-	CASSFRVGSNQPQHF	TGTGCCAGCAGTTTTCGGGTTGGTAGCAATCAGCCCCAGCATTTT
-	15	TRBV27	TRBJ2-1	TRBD2	CASWTSQSSYNEQFF	TGTGCCAGTTGGACTAGCCAGAGCTCCTACAATGAGCAGTTCTTC
-	11	TRBV11-3	TRBJ2-7	-	CASSFQLEQYF	TGTGCCAGCAGCTTTCAGCTCGAGCAGTACTTC
many	16	TRBV28	TRBJ2-1	-	CASRPLTGYSYNEQFF	TGTGCCAGCAGACCCCTGACAGGTTACTCCTACAATGAGCAGTTCTTC
-	14	TRBV5-1	TRBJ2-7	-	CASSPLGPTYEQYF	TGCGCCAGCAGCCCTCTGGGGCCTACCTACGAGCAGTACTTC
-	14	TRBV5-1	TRBJ2-1	-	CASSLVPEGGEQFF	TGCGCCAGCAGCTTGGTTCCAGAGGGAGGTGAGCAGTTCTTC
-	14	TRBV12-5	TRBJ2-3	-	CASGFPQLGDTQYF	TGTGCTAGTGGTTTCCCCCAACTGGGAGATACGCAGTATTTT
few	17	TRBV6-5	TRBJ2-3	TRBD2	CASSYSPTSARTDTQYF	TGTGCCAGCAGTTACTCCCCGACTAGCGCCCGCACAGATACGCAGTATTTT
few	14	TRBV11-1	TRBJ1-5	-	CASIEDYSNQPQHF	TGTGCCAGTATCGAGGATTATAGCAATCAGCCCCAGCATTTT
few	12	TRBV2	TRBJ2-3	-	CASRKLGDTQYF	TGTGCCAGCAGAAAACTAGGGGATACGCAGTATTTT
-	17	TRBV12-3/TRBV12-4	TRBJ2-3	TRBD2	CASRLSGGKGSTDTQYF	TGTGCCAGCAGACTAAGCGGGGGGAAAGGCTCCACAGATACGCAGTATTTT
many	14	TRBV12-3/TRBV12-4	TRBJ2-2	-	CASSLPRGPTELFF	TGTGCCAGCAGTTTACCTAGAGGCCCGACGGAGCTGTTTTTT
few	12	TRBV12-3/TRBV12-4	TRBJ2-7	-	CASSFGGLSPSF	TGTGCCAGCAGTTTTGGTGGGCTCAGCCCGAGCTTC
many	14	TRBV11-2	TRBJ2-3	-	CASSLVGGSDTQYF	TGTGCCAGCAGCTTAGTCGGGGGAAGTGATACGCAGTATTTT
few	15	TRBV5-5	TRBJ2-6	-	CASGKQDSGANVLTF	TGTGCCAGCGGCAAGCAGGACTCTGGGGCCAACGTCCTGACTTTC
-	17	TRBV20-1	TRBJ2-1	TRBD2	CSAVIAGGPYSYNEQFF	TGCAGTGCTGTAATAGCGGGAGGGCCCTACTCCTACAATGAGCAGTTCTTC